This record concerns one T cell receptor beta chain sequence. This entry comes from a study of blood T cell repertoires in COVID-19. Across the study: Material from acute and convalescent COVID-19 was sourced from the United States, Italy and Spain. From T cells, B-cell-depleted T cells, or PBMCs came the material, which was cDNA or gDNA.

Enrolled during active infection, Seattle patients were then followed longitudinally. After removal of 6 bases from V and 6 bases from J, the junction contained 9 bases not matched to a gene. The V gene's germline CDR1 is MNHEY and CDR2 SVGEGT. This CDR3 contains 15 residues. Per the original data handling: Nucleated cell counts were estimated from reference gene primer amplification. Here immunoSEQ multiplex PCR was the method, and the copy in TCRdb shows in-frame clones only, minus some. From that table come the V and J calls and clone size; the DNA was used to work out D and trimming. The sample records about 170,000 clones, approximately 91% being singletons.

J is TRBJ2-1 and V is TRBV6-2 or TRBV6-3; 9 bases align to TRBD2. Sequenced: peripheral blood. The sequence came from a man aged 18-30 years with COVID-19, enrolled during active disease. The CDR3 loop reads CASSSGTSIVNEQFF. The CDR3 DNA reads as TGTGCCAGCAGCTCCGGGACTAGCATAGTCAATGAGCAGTTCTTC.